A selection of T cell receptor beta chains follows, all from one sample in a study of memory CD4+ T cells and cytomegalovirus serostatus. Sequencing used immunoSEQ multiplex PCR; TCRdb keeps in-frame clones, though not all of them. The sample contains about 92,000 clones, about 80% of which appear only once. The specimen was memory CD4+ T cells from blood. The origin of the receptors is an adult in good health and CMV-seropositive. Each CDR3 is given with its conserved first and last residue. D genes are given only for firm matches. Part of the rows lack a size; the others show once, few, many or a class for expanded clones.

CDR3 protein: CASSEGDAVTDNEQFF
CDR3 DNA: TGTGCCAGCAGTGAAGGGGATGCGGTGACTGACAATGAGCAGTTCTTC
V gene: TRBV11-3
D gene: NA
CDR3 length: 16
clone size: NA
J gene: TRBJ2-1

CDR3 protein: CASLLDTSGANVLTF
CDR3 DNA: TGTGCCAGCCTTCTAGACACCTCTGGGGCCAACGTCCTGACTTTC
V gene: TRBV16
D gene: NA
CDR3 length: 15
clone size: once
J gene: TRBJ2-6

CDR3 protein: CASSSLRTSGRNSYEQYF
CDR3 DNA: TGTGCCAGTAGTAGTCTCCGGACTAGCGGGAGGAACTCCTACGAGCAGTACTTC
V gene: TRBV19
D gene: TRBD2
CDR3 length: 18
clone size: NA
J gene: TRBJ2-7

CDR3 protein: CSVEGQWGRGGSYNEQFF
CDR3 DNA: TGCAGCGTTGAAGGTCAATGGGGGCGCGGGGGCTCCTACAATGAGCAGTTCTTC
V gene: TRBV29-1
D gene: NA
CDR3 length: 18
clone size: NA
J gene: TRBJ2-1

CDR3 protein: CASSEVNGGGTDGNTIYF
CDR3 DNA: TGTGCCAGCAGTGAAGTAAATGGAGGCGGGACAGATGGAAACACCATATATTTT
V gene: TRBV6-1
D gene: TRBD1
CDR3 length: 18
clone size: NA
J gene: TRBJ1-3

CDR3 protein: CASSPLDPRTDTQYF
CDR3 DNA: TGTGCCAGCAGCCCCTTGGACCCCCGCACAGATACGCAGTATTTT
V gene: TRBV7-6
D gene: NA
CDR3 length: 15
clone size: NA
J gene: TRBJ2-3

CDR3 protein: CASSVGLGANTDTQYF
CDR3 DNA: TGTGCCAGCAGCGTAGGATTGGGGGCAAACACAGATACGCAGTATTTT
V gene: TRBV9
D gene: NA
CDR3 length: 16
clone size: NA
J gene: TRBJ2-3

CDR3 protein: CASSSLSGRHTGELFF
CDR3 DNA: TGTGCCAGCAGTAGCCTCAGCGGGAGGCACACCGGGGAGCTGTTTTTT
V gene: TRBV28
D gene: TRBD2
CDR3 length: 16
clone size: NA
J gene: TRBJ2-2

CDR3 protein: CASRGVTSGSHEQYF
CDR3 DNA: TGTGCCAGCAGGGGGGTCACTAGCGGGAGCCACGAGCAGTACTTC
V gene: TRBV27
D gene: TRBD2
CDR3 length: 15
clone size: NA
J gene: TRBJ2-7

CDR3 protein: CASSRQGDYGYTF
CDR3 DNA: TGCGCCAGCAGTCGACAGGGAGATTATGGCTACACCTTC
V gene: TRBV10-2
D gene: TRBD1
CDR3 length: 13
clone size: few
J gene: TRBJ1-2

CDR3 protein: CASSLSGSSYNEQFF
CDR3 DNA: TGTGCCAGCAGTTTATCGGGGAGCTCCTACAATGAGCAGTTCTTC
V gene: TRBV28
D gene: NA
CDR3 length: 15
clone size: NA
J gene: TRBJ2-1

CDR3 protein: CASSTGQGLSNTEAFF
CDR3 DNA: TGTGCCAGCAGCACCGGACAGGGACTATCTAACACTGAAGCTTTCTTT
V gene: TRBV9
D gene: TRBD1
CDR3 length: 16
clone size: NA
J gene: TRBJ1-1

CDR3 protein: CASTRDGISTEAFF
CDR3 DNA: TGTGCCAGCACGAGGGACGGAATATCCACTGAAGCTTTCTTT
V gene: TRBV14
D gene: NA
CDR3 length: 14
clone size: few
J gene: TRBJ1-1

CDR3 protein: CASSNPGQGDEQYF
CDR3 DNA: TGTGCCAGCAGTAATCCGGGACAGGGAGACGAGCAGTACTTC
V gene: TRBV25-1
D gene: TRBD1
CDR3 length: 14
clone size: NA
J gene: TRBJ2-7

CDR3 protein: CASSSGGYTYEQYF
CDR3 DNA: TGTGCCAGCAGTTCCGGGGGCTACACCTACGAGCAGTACTTC
V gene: TRBV27
D gene: NA
CDR3 length: 14
clone size: NA
J gene: TRBJ2-7

CDR3 protein: CASSIQGRTFTGELFF
CDR3 DNA: TGTGCCAGCAGCATTCAAGGGCGTACATTCACCGGGGAGCTGTTTTTT
V gene: TRBV7-9
D gene: NA
CDR3 length: 16
clone size: NA
J gene: TRBJ2-2

CDR3 protein: CASNSNRGADTQYF
CDR3 DNA: TGTGCCAGCAACTCGAATAGGGGTGCAGATACGCAGTATTTT
V gene: TRBV27
D gene: NA
CDR3 length: 14
clone size: NA
J gene: TRBJ2-3

CDR3 protein: CASTQPGQENEKLFF
CDR3 DNA: TGTGCCAGCACCCAACCGGGACAGGAAAATGAAAAACTGTTTTTT
V gene: TRBV6-6
D gene: TRBD1
CDR3 length: 15
clone size: NA
J gene: TRBJ1-4

CDR3 protein: CASSPTSGLNNEQFF
CDR3 DNA: TGTGCCAGCAGCCCGACTAGCGGATTGAACAATGAGCAGTTCTTC
V gene: TRBV2
D gene: TRBD2
CDR3 length: 15
clone size: NA
J gene: TRBJ2-1

CDR3 protein: CASSLEPGTTGELFF
CDR3 DNA: TGCGCCAGCAGCTTGGAACCAGGGACCACCGGGGAGCTGTTTTTT
V gene: TRBV5-1
D gene: NA
CDR3 length: 15
clone size: NA
J gene: TRBJ2-2

CDR3 protein: CASSSSGQGRGETQYF
CDR3 DNA: TGTGCCAGCAGTTCGTCAGGACAGGGGAGGGGAGAGACCCAGTACTTC
V gene: TRBV6-5
D gene: TRBD1
CDR3 length: 16
clone size: NA
J gene: TRBJ2-5

CDR3 protein: CASSPGPPDKPQETQYF
CDR3 DNA: TGTGCCAGTAGTCCTGGACCCCCGGACAAACCCCAAGAGACCCAGTACTTC
V gene: TRBV19
D gene: NA
CDR3 length: 17
clone size: NA
J gene: TRBJ2-5

CDR3 protein: CASSQDAGTSGYNEQFF
CDR3 DNA: TGTGCCAGCAGCCAGGACGCCGGGACTAGCGGCTACAATGAGCAGTTCTTC
V gene: TRBV4-2
D gene: TRBD2
CDR3 length: 17
clone size: NA
J gene: TRBJ2-1

CDR3 protein: CASSLRPGVANEQFF
CDR3 DNA: TGTGCCAGCAGTTTACGGCCGGGAGTGGCGAATGAGCAGTTCTTC
V gene: TRBV27
D gene: NA
CDR3 length: 15
clone size: NA
J gene: TRBJ2-1

CDR3 protein: CASSQGGNVPLDTQYF
CDR3 DNA: TGTGCCAGCAGCCAAGGGGGTAACGTCCCCTTGGATACGCAGTATTTT
V gene: TRBV9
D gene: NA
CDR3 length: 16
clone size: NA
J gene: TRBJ2-3

CDR3 protein: CASSLTAGAAGELFF
CDR3 DNA: TGTGCCAGCAGTTTAACAGCGGGAGCCGCCGGGGAGCTGTTTTTT
V gene: TRBV28
D gene: TRBD2
CDR3 length: 15
clone size: NA
J gene: TRBJ2-2

CDR3 protein: CASSGTSGRAYEQYF
CDR3 DNA: TGTGCCAGCAGCGGGACTAGCGGGAGGGCCTACGAGCAGTACTTC
V gene: TRBV27
D gene: TRBD2
CDR3 length: 15
clone size: NA
J gene: TRBJ2-7

CDR3 protein: CASSRDGNTEAFF
CDR3 DNA: TGCGCCAGCAGCCGGGACGGAAACACTGAAGCTTTCTTT
V gene: TRBV5-1
D gene: NA
CDR3 length: 13
clone size: NA
J gene: TRBJ1-1

CDR3 protein: CASTAYNSPLHF
CDR3 DNA: TGTGCCAGCACTGCCTATAATTCACCCCTCCACTTT
V gene: TRBV28
D gene: NA
CDR3 length: 12
clone size: NA
J gene: TRBJ1-6

CDR3 protein: CASSLGLAGSTDTQYF
CDR3 DNA: TGTGCCAGCAGCCTAGGACTAGCGGGAAGCACAGATACGCAGTATTTT
V gene: TRBV16
D gene: TRBD2
CDR3 length: 16
clone size: once
J gene: TRBJ2-3

CDR3 protein: CASSQKGGNTEAFF
CDR3 DNA: TGTGCCAGCAGTCAAAAAGGGGGGAACACTGAAGCTTTCTTT
V gene: TRBV28
D gene: NA
CDR3 length: 14
clone size: NA
J gene: TRBJ1-1

CDR3 protein: CASSSTGQGGQQFF
CDR3 DNA: TGTGCCAGCAGCTCCACCGGACAGGGAGGGCAGCAGTTCTTC
V gene: TRBV7-3
D gene: NA
CDR3 length: 14
clone size: NA
J gene: TRBJ2-1

CDR3 protein: CASTLRAGYTDTQYF
CDR3 DNA: TGTGCCAGCACCCTAAGGGCGGGATACACAGATACGCAGTATTTT
V gene: TRBV6-6
D gene: NA
CDR3 length: 15
clone size: NA
J gene: TRBJ2-3

CDR3 protein: CASRNPDRAFWAFF
CDR3 DNA: TGTGCCAGCAGGAACCCGGACAGGGCGTTTTGGGCTTTCTTT
V gene: TRBV2
D gene: TRBD1
CDR3 length: 14
clone size: NA
J gene: TRBJ1-1

CDR3 protein: CASSMASAKNIQYF
CDR3 DNA: TGTGCCAGTAGTATGGCTTCAGCCAAAAACATTCAGTACTTC
V gene: TRBV19
D gene: NA
CDR3 length: 14
clone size: once
J gene: TRBJ2-4

CDR3 protein: CASSLKGGQATNYGYTF
CDR3 DNA: TGTGCCAGCAGCTTAAAGGGGGGACAGGCTACTAACTATGGCTACACCTTC
V gene: TRBV7-2
D gene: TRBD1
CDR3 length: 17
clone size: NA
J gene: TRBJ1-2

CDR3 protein: CASSYAQGVGELFF
CDR3 DNA: TGTGCCAGCAGTTACGCCCAGGGTGTCGGGGAGCTGTTTTTT
V gene: TRBV6-5
D gene: NA
CDR3 length: 14
clone size: NA
J gene: TRBJ2-2